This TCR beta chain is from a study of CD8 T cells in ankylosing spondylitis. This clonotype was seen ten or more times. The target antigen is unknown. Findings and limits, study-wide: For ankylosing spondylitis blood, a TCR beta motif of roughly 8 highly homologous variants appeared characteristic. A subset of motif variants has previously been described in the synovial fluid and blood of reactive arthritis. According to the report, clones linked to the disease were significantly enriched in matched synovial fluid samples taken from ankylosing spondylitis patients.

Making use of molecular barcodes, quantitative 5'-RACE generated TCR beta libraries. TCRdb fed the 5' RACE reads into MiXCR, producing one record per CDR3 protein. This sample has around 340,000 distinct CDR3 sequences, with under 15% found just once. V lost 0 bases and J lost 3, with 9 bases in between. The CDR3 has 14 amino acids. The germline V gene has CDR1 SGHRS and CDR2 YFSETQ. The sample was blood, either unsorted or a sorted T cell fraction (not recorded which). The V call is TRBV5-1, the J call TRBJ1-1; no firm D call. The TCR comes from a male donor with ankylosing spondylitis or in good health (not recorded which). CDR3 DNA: TGCGCCAGCAGCTTGGAACGTGTTGACACTGAAGCTTTCTTT. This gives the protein CASSLERVDTEAFF.